The 20 T cell receptor beta chains given below trace back to one sample, sequenced in a study of metastatic and nonmetastatic thyroid tumors. None of the patients had undergone any treatment ahead of thyroid surgery. TCRdb reanalyzed the PCR reads with MiXCR. The table lists 24,000 or so clones, 13% of them singletons. Sequencing used blood. All receptors come from a female donor with papillary thyroid cancer or a benign thyroid nodule (not recorded which). Some clones in this sample may be carry-over from other donors' samples.

This clone occurred many times. This chain connects TRBV7-8 to TRBJ2-4; D gene unclear. The V end was cut by 5 bases, the J end by 0 bases, with 14 bases between. Germline CDR1 and CDR2: SGHVS and FQNEAQ. There are 16 residues in the CDR3. The CDR3 nucleotides are TGTGCCAGCAGCCCCCGAGGCTATCAAGCCAAAAACATTCAGTACTTC. Amino acids: CASSPRGYQAKNIQYF.

Concerning this clone: Since the CDR3 does not end with the conserved phenylalanine or tryptophan, this likely comes from a read error. This chain connects TRBV11-2 to TRBJ2-3; 10 nucleotides line up with TRBD2. This CDR3 is 16 amino acids long. CDR1 and CDR2 from the germline V gene are SGHAT and FQNNGV. V was clipped by 3 bases and J by 6 bases; unmatched bases: 9. The CDR3 DNA sequence: TGTGCCAGCAGCTTGAATAGCGGGAGGTCGTGTGATACGCAGTATCTT. This encodes CASSLNSGRSCDTQYL.

This chain uses TRBV7-7 with TRBJ2-3; D gene ambiguous. The V gene's germline CDR1 is SSHAT and CDR2 FNYEAQ (reference sequence). This CDR3 has 13 residues. CDR3 residues: CAGSLGTADTQYF. DNA of the CDR3: TGTGCTGGCAGCTTAGGTACCGCAGATACGCAGTATTTT.

J is TRBJ2-3 and V is TRBV9; D is uncertain. CDR3 length: 15 amino acids. Trimming removed 2 bases at V and 1 base at J, with 11 bases between. Germline V CDR1 and CDR2: SGDLS, YYNGEE. CDR3 sequence (DNA): TGTGCCAGCAGCGTGCAGGCCATGGGCACAGATACGCAGTATTTT. This sequence encodes CASSVQAMGTDTQYF.

This clone has ten or more counts. The chain uses TRBV7-9 and TRBJ2-1, with D hard to call. The CDR3 has 14 amino acids. The germline gives CDR1 SEHNR, CDR2 FQNEAQ (reference sequence). Trimming pared 1 base from V and 7 bases from J, leaving 11 bases between. CDR3 bases: TGTGCCAGCAGCTTAGTGGCTCCTCCAAATGAGCAGTTCTTC. Residues: CASSLVAPPNEQFF.

This clone was counted ten times or more. The chain carries TRBV7-2 and TRBJ2-1; D call uncertain. Germline loops: CDR1 SGHTA, CDR2 FQGNSA. The CDR3 length is 16 residues. V lost 5 bases and J lost 0, with 14 bases in between. The CDR3 is CASSAHALSSYNEQFF. CDR3 DNA: TGTGCCAGCAGCGCGCATGCGCTTTCCTCCTACAATGAGCAGTTCTTC. The variable domain in full, with the rest retrieved from reference TRBV7-2 and TRBJ2-1, is GAGVSQSPSNKVTEKGKDVELRCDPISGHTALYWYRQSLGQGLEFLIYFQGNSAPDKSGLPSDRFSAERTGGSVSTLTIQRTQQEDSAVYLCASSAHALSSYNEQFFGPGTRLTVL.

Comments on this clone: Because it lacks the conserved phenylalanine or tryptophan at the end, this CDR3 is likely a read error. CDR3 loop: CASSLETPLHL. The CDR3, as DNA: TGTGCCAGCAGTTTAGAAACACCCCTCCACCTT. The chain recombines TRBV12-3 or TRBV12-4 with TRBJ1-6; the D is unclear. The V end was cut by 1 base, the J end by 11 bases, with 3 bases between. The CDR3 runs to 11 residues.

This clone was counted at least ten times. The gene calls are TRBV28 and TRBJ2-7; a possible D gene is TRBD1 (5 bases). Per germline, CDR1 MDHEN and CDR2 SYDVKM. The CDR3 is 13 amino acids. With 4 bases removed from V and 9 bases from J, the gap between germline ends came to 16 bases. CDR3 loop: CASSSHQQVTQYF. Written as DNA, the CDR3 is TGTGCCAGCAGTTCCCATCAACAGGTGACGCAGTACTTC.

This clone was seen ten or more times. This chain uses TRBV6-4 with TRBJ2-1; 8 bases map to TRBD1. The CDR3 length is 14 residues. Germline V gives CDR1 MRHNA, CDR2 SNTAGT. The junction had 2 bases not matched to a gene; V was cut back by 2 bases and J by 5 bases. CDR3 region: CASSDGTGHNEQFF. The CDR3 DNA is TGTGCCAGCAGTGACGGGACAGGCCACAATGAGCAGTTCTTC.

This clone was observed many times. V is TRBV20-1 and J is TRBJ1-2; 10 bases are shared with TRBD1. Looked up from germline, CDR1 is DFQATT and CDR2 is SNEGSKA (reference sequence). The ends lost 3 bases at V and 2 bases at J; junction bases unmatched: 12. This CDR3 spans 17 amino acids. CDR3 residues: CSASKTFRDRGNYGYTF. The CDR3 nucleotides read TGCAGTGCTAGTAAGACCTTTAGGGACAGGGGAAACTATGGCTACACCTTC.

This clone was observed many times. The chain combines TRBV19 with TRBJ2-3, with D perhaps assigned TRBD1 or TRBD2 (5 bases each). This CDR3 is built from 15 residues. The V end lost 4 bases, the J end lost 3 bases, and 14 bases lay between the germline ends. Germline values: CDR1 LNHDA, CDR2 SQIVND (reference sequence). The CDR3 nucleotides read TGTGCCAGTAGTACCCTAGGGACCGGTACAGATACGCAGTATTTT. It specifies CASSTLGTGTDTQYF. The whole variable domain, filled in from reference TRBV19 and TRBJ2-3, reads DGGITQSPKYLFRKEGQNVTLSCEQNLNHDAMYWYRQDPGQGLRLIYYSQIVNDFQKGDIAEGYSVSREKKESFPLTVTSAQKNPTAFYLCASSTLGTGTDTQYFGPGTRLTVL.

Ten or more counts support this clone. The chain couples TRBV27 to TRBJ1-3, with 7 nucleotides matching TRBD1. The ends lost 5 bases at V and 2 bases at J; junction bases unmatched: 6. Germline loops: CDR1 MNHEY, CDR2 SMNVEV (reference sequence). This CDR3 contains 15 residues. CDR3 protein: CASSVTGETGNTIYF. Here the CDR3 DNA reads TGTGCCAGCAGTGTAACAGGGGAAACTGGAAACACCATATATTTT.

This clone appeared many times. This may be a read error, as it is one base from a much larger clone. The chain has TRBV6-1 and TRBJ2-7; TRBD1 agrees at 9 bases. This CDR3 contains 14 residues. Germline V CDR1 and CDR2: MNHNS, SASEGT. V lost 5 bases, J lost 6 bases, and 8 bases stayed unmatched. CDR3 sequence: CASSPGTGKSEQYF. DNA of the CDR3: TGTGCCAGCAGTCCCGGGACAGGGAAAAGCGAGCAGTACTTC.

This clone was found many times. This rearrangement joins TRBV27 to TRBJ2-6, with 11 bases identical to TRBD2. V trimming: 6 bases; J trimming: 2 bases; junction bases outside the gene matches: 9. Germline lookup yields CDR1 MNHEY and CDR2 SMNVEV (reference sequence). The CDR3 sequence is 18 residues long. This chain's CDR3 is CASSLTSGSPPGANVLTF. The DNA for the CDR3 is TGTGCCAGCAGCCTAACTAGCGGGAGTCCCCCTGGGGCCAACGTCCTGACTTTC. The variable domain in full, completed from reference TRBV27 and TRBJ2-6, reads EAQVTQNPRYLITVTGKKLTVTCSQNMNHEYMSWYRQDPGLGLRQIYYSMNVEVTDKGDVPEGYKVSRKEKRNFPLILESPSPNQTSLYFCASSLTSGSPPGANVLTFGAGSRLTVL.

This chain uses TRBV30 with TRBJ1-3, with unresolved D. CDR1 GTSNPN and CDR2 SVGIG come from the germline V gene (reference sequence). The CDR3 is 13 residues long. V gave up 2 bases and J gave up 2 bases, with 7 bases separating them. CDR3 region: CAWSRAAGNTIYF. Written as DNA, the CDR3 is TGTGCCTGGAGTCGGGCAGCTGGAAACACCATATATTTT.

This clone appeared many times. The V and J genes are TRBV4-1 and TRBJ2-1; a possible D gene is TRBD1 (6 bases). V lost 0 bases, J lost 15 bases, and 27 bases lay in between. The CDR3 length is 17 residues. The germline CDR1 and CDR2 sequences are MGHRA and YSYEKL. The CDR3 sequence is CASSQDIGGLRGQVMFF. In nucleotides, the CDR3 is TGCGCCAGCAGCCAAGATATTGGGGGCTTGCGCGGGCAGGTTATGTTCTTC.

This clone was picked up many times. The chain couples TRBV6-2 or TRBV6-3 to TRBJ2-1; the D call may be TRBD1 or TRBD2 (5 bases each). CDR1 MNHEY and CDR2 SVGEGT come from the germline V gene. V was pared by 6 bases and J by 7 bases, with 16 bases between. The CDR3 is made up of 14 amino acids. CDR3 loop: CASSTEGPANEQFF. In nucleotides, the CDR3 is TGTGCCAGCAGCACCGAGGGACCCGCTAATGAGCAGTTCTTC.

Ten or more counts support this clone. The chain carries TRBV6-1 and TRBJ2-1; no firm D call. The CDR3 is made up of 15 amino acids. V dropped 0 bases and J dropped 9 bases, with 15 bases sitting between them. Looked up from germline, CDR1 is MNHNS and CDR2 is SASEGT. Here the CDR3 reads CASSEAGFRLSEQFF. CDR3 nucleotides: TGTGCCAGCAGTGAAGCGGGGTTTCGGCTAAGTGAGCAGTTCTTC.

This clone was detected only a few times. The V gene is TRBV20-1, the J gene TRBJ2-3; D remains unclear. Trimming took 8 bases from V and 11 from J, leaving 14 bases between them. CDR3 length: 10 amino acids. From germline, CDR1 is DFQATT and CDR2 SNEGSKA (reference sequence). The CDR3 DNA reads as TGCAGTACTGGGTCATTGGAGCAGTATTTT. Translation: CSTGSLEQYF.

Points on this clone: A much larger clonotype is one base distant, so this may be a read error. Other DNA sequences in the same sample also yield this CDR3. This sequence joins TRBV5-4 and TRBJ1-1; maybe TRBD1 (5 bases). The CDR3 covers 14 residues. Germline CDR1 reads SGHNT; CDR2 reads YYREEE (reference sequence). Trimming removed 4 bases from V and 5 bases from J, with 15 bases in between. The CDR3 nucleotides are TGTGCCAGCAGCCCCGGGGGGGGAAGGACTGAAGCTTTCTTT. The encoded protein is CASSPGGGRTEAFF.